This T cell receptor beta chain is from a study of blood T cells in healthy people across ages. In germline, CDR1 is SGHVS, CDR2 FNYEAQ. The V end was cut by 5 bases, the J end by 0 bases, with 12 bases between. This CDR3 is 15 amino acids long. A second PCR, run for roughly 7 to 11 cycles, used a sample-barcoded 5' primer plus a J-beta primer mix. Using its own MiXCR run on the 5' RACE reads, TCRdb lists one record per CDR3 protein. The sample carries over 1,200,000 distinct CDR3 sequences, around 59% recorded once. This chain links TRBV7-6 with TRBJ2-3; weak D call: TRBD2 (5 bases). The source material was blood. This sequence was found in a man aged 18 to 35 in good health. CDR3 amino acids: CASSIGGGSTDTQYF. The CDR3 DNA is TGTGCCAGCAGCATCGGTGGAGGTAGCACAGATACGCAGTATTTT.